This T cell receptor beta chain was sequenced for a study of chemoradiotherapy in HPV16-positive cancers. Study-wide results and limits: Candidate HPV-specific clones and E7-related TCR motifs grew in tumor during treatment.

Of note for this clone: As yet, its antigen is unknown.

This CDR3 comprises 17 residues. V was pared by 3 bases and J by 0 bases, with 17 bases between. Germline-derived CDR1 and CDR2 are ENHRY and SYGVKD. The assay was immunoSEQ multiplex PCR, and TCRdb's table has in-frame clones only and misses some. This sample has 30,000 to 35,000 clones, with just under 80% found just once. Over chemoradiotherapy, repertoires were sampled more than once. The origin of this receptor is a human donor with HPV-associated anogenital cancer. Here the sequenced sample was blood, taken from a patient who underwent chemoradiotherapy. V gene TRBV10-3 combines with J gene TRBJ1-1, with TRBD1 as a possible D gene (6 bases). The CDR3 DNA follows: TGTGCCATCAGTGAATCGAAGGGGGTCAGTGTGAACACTGAAGCTTTCTTT. Its protein product is CAISESKGVSVNTEAFF.